A selection of T cell receptor beta chains follows, all from one sample in a study of cytomegalovirus exposure and HLA in healthy donors. Clones were sequenced by immunoSEQ multiplex PCR, and TCRdb holds only the in-frame ones, with some missing. The top ten hold 2.5% of the sample, which has over 110,000 clones, 70% to 85% seen once. The specimen sequenced was PBMCs. The receptor set was obtained from a male donor in good health and CMV-seronegative. Each CDR3 is given with its conserved first and last residue. Fields, in order: CDR3 protein, CDR3 DNA, J gene, clone size, V gene, D gene. The D gene is left open where the match is weak. Rows may omit the clone size; those that give it use once, few, many or a size class.

cdr3_aa: CASSREPSGANVLTF; cdr3_nt: TGTGCCAGCAGTCGCGAACCCTCTGGGGCCAACGTCCTGACTTTC; j_call: TRBJ2-6; clone_size: .; v_call: TRBV27; d_call: .
cdr3_aa: CASSQGQGGQPQHF; cdr3_nt: TGCGCCAGCAGCCAGGGACAGGGAGGTCAGCCCCAGCATTTT; j_call: TRBJ1-5; clone_size: .; v_call: TRBV4-1; d_call: TRBD1
cdr3_aa: CASSMTGAPSSYEQYF; cdr3_nt: TGTGCCAGTAGTATGACAGGGGCCCCAAGCTCCTACGAGCAGTACTTC; j_call: TRBJ2-7; clone_size: .; v_call: TRBV19; d_call: TRBD1
cdr3_aa: CASPPGHSEQIAKNIQYF; cdr3_nt: TGTGCCAGCCCCCCGGGACATTCGGAACAAATAGCCAAAAACATTCAGTACTTC; j_call: TRBJ2-4; clone_size: .; v_call: TRBV28; d_call: .
cdr3_aa: CASSLPPPRVSYNEQFF; cdr3_nt: TGTGCCAGCAGCCTTCCCCCCCCCAGGGTCTCCTACAATGAGCAGTTCTTC; j_call: TRBJ2-1; clone_size: once; v_call: TRBV2; d_call: .
cdr3_aa: CASSSRNTIYF; cdr3_nt: TGTGCCAGCAGTTCCAGAAACACCATATATTTT; j_call: TRBJ1-3; clone_size: few; v_call: TRBV11-2; d_call: .
cdr3_aa: CASSSSGRAPKETQYF; cdr3_nt: TGTGCCAGCAGTTCTAGCGGGAGGGCGCCCAAAGAGACCCAGTACTTC; j_call: TRBJ2-5; clone_size: .; v_call: TRBV6-5; d_call: TRBD2
cdr3_aa: CASSTSGRSYEQYF; cdr3_nt: TGTGCCAGTAGTACTAGCGGGAGGTCCTACGAGCAGTACTTC; j_call: TRBJ2-7; clone_size: .; v_call: TRBV19; d_call: TRBD2
cdr3_aa: CASSPPGGVTQYF; cdr3_nt: TGTGCCAGCAGCCCCCCAGGAGGGGTGACCCAGTACTTC; j_call: TRBJ2-5; clone_size: .; v_call: TRBV7-3; d_call: .
cdr3_aa: CASSSQGANTEAFF; cdr3_nt: TGTGCCAGCAGCTCACAGGGGGCTAACACTGAAGCTTTCTTT; j_call: TRBJ1-1; clone_size: .; v_call: TRBV7-3; d_call: TRBD1
cdr3_aa: CASSPSGGADTQYF; cdr3_nt: TGTGCCAGCAGCCCTAGCGGCGGGGCAGATACGCAGTATTTT; j_call: TRBJ2-3; clone_size: once; v_call: TRBV7-9; d_call: TRBD2
cdr3_aa: CASSIGAGESYEQYF; cdr3_nt: TGTGCCAGTAGTATAGGTGCGGGAGAGTCCTACGAGCAGTACTTC; j_call: TRBJ2-7; clone_size: .; v_call: TRBV19; d_call: TRBD2
cdr3_aa: CASSYSGTGGEKLFF; cdr3_nt: TGTGCCAGCAGTTATTCCGGGACAGGGGGCGAAAAACTGTTTTTT; j_call: TRBJ1-4; clone_size: once; v_call: TRBV5-5; d_call: TRBD1
cdr3_aa: CASSPGISGQGLANEQFF; cdr3_nt: TGTGCCAGCAGCCCAGGGATCTCTGGGCAGGGGCTTGCGAATGAGCAGTTCTTC; j_call: TRBJ2-1; clone_size: .; v_call: TRBV7-3; d_call: .
cdr3_aa: CASGGQEHSYEQYF; cdr3_nt: TGTGCCTCAGGGGGACAGGAACACTCCTACGAGCAGTACTTC; j_call: TRBJ2-7; clone_size: .; v_call: TRBV30; d_call: TRBD1
cdr3_aa: CASSLGVSTEAFF; cdr3_nt: TGTGCCAGCAGCTTAGGAGTCTCTACTGAAGCTTTCTTT; j_call: TRBJ1-1; clone_size: .; v_call: TRBV11-2; d_call: .
cdr3_aa: CASRVGGNEQYF; cdr3_nt: TGTGCCAGTAGGGTGGGGGGTAACGAGCAGTACTTC; j_call: TRBJ2-7; clone_size: .; v_call: TRBV7-8; d_call: .
cdr3_aa: CARENAPLSGNTIYF; cdr3_nt: TGTGCCAGGGAGAACGCCCCCCTCTCTGGAAACACCATATATTTT; j_call: TRBJ1-3; clone_size: few; v_call: TRBV27; d_call: .
cdr3_aa: CTSSQDPGRGGNEQFF; cdr3_nt: TGCACCAGCAGCCAAGATCCCGGGAGGGGGGGGAATGAGCAGTTCTTC; j_call: TRBJ2-1; clone_size: once; v_call: TRBV1; d_call: .
cdr3_aa: CASTGGAYTDTQYF; cdr3_nt: TGTGCCAGCACCGGGGGGGCCTACACAGATACGCAGTATTTT; j_call: TRBJ2-3; clone_size: .; v_call: TRBV6-1; d_call: TRBD2
cdr3_aa: CSVVGTADSGANVLTF; cdr3_nt: TGCAGCGTTGTCGGGACAGCAGACTCTGGGGCCAACGTCCTGACTTTC; j_call: TRBJ2-6; clone_size: .; v_call: TRBV29-1; d_call: TRBD1
cdr3_aa: CASRLAPGAYEQYF; cdr3_nt: TGTGCCAGCAGACTTGCCCCGGGGGCCTACGAGCAGTACTTC; j_call: TRBJ2-7; clone_size: .; v_call: TRBV27; d_call: .
cdr3_aa: CASRRAGGETQYF; cdr3_nt: TGTGCCAGCAGAAGAGCGGGAGGCGAGACCCAGTACTTC; j_call: TRBJ2-5; clone_size: .; v_call: TRBV6-5; d_call: TRBD2
cdr3_aa: CASRITTGGASNEQFF; cdr3_nt: TGTGCCAGCAGGATAACAACAGGGGGCGCAAGCAATGAGCAGTTCTTC; j_call: TRBJ2-1; clone_size: .; v_call: TRBV7-9; d_call: TRBD1
cdr3_aa: CASSYGRAGELFF; cdr3_nt: TGTGCCAGCAGCTACGGTCGGGCCGGGGAGCTGTTTTTT; j_call: TRBJ2-2; clone_size: .; v_call: TRBV5-6; d_call: .
cdr3_aa: CASGGTSAYNEQFF; cdr3_nt: TGTGCCAGTGGCGGGACTAGCGCCTACAATGAGCAGTTCTTC; j_call: TRBJ2-1; clone_size: once; v_call: TRBV19; d_call: TRBD2
cdr3_aa: CASSLLGGTRLGYTF; cdr3_nt: TGTGCCAGCAGCCTCCTGGGGGGGACACGCCTTGGGTACACCTTC; j_call: TRBJ1-2; clone_size: .; v_call: TRBV11-2; d_call: .
cdr3_aa: CADRPGTYQPQHF; cdr3_nt: TGTGCCGACAGGCCGGGTACATATCAGCCCCAGCATTTT; j_call: TRBJ1-5; clone_size: .; v_call: TRBV6-5; d_call: .
cdr3_aa: CASSATGTVETQYF; cdr3_nt: TGTGCCAGCAGCGCTACCGGTACCGTTGAGACCCAGTACTTC; j_call: TRBJ2-5; clone_size: .; v_call: TRBV7-3; d_call: .
cdr3_aa: CASGGGGMETQYF; cdr3_nt: TGTGCCAGCGGAGGGGGGGGAATGGAGACCCAGTACTTC; j_call: TRBJ2-5; clone_size: .; v_call: TRBV28; d_call: .
cdr3_aa: CASSSTGDTQYF; cdr3_nt: TGTGCCAGCAGCTCAACCGGGGATACGCAGTATTTT; j_call: TRBJ2-3; clone_size: once; v_call: TRBV11-3; d_call: .
cdr3_aa: CASSYTTGQETQYF; cdr3_nt: TGTGCCAGCAGTTACACGACAGGGCAAGAGACCCAGTACTTC; j_call: TRBJ2-5; clone_size: few; v_call: TRBV6-6; d_call: TRBD1
cdr3_aa: CASSGDRGRDEQYF; cdr3_nt: TGCGCCAGCAGCGGGGACAGGGGGAGGGACGAGCAGTACTTC; j_call: TRBJ2-7; clone_size: .; v_call: TRBV5-1; d_call: TRBD1
cdr3_aa: CASTSDISSSYEQYF; cdr3_nt: TGTGCCAGCACCTCGGACATATCGAGCTCCTACGAGCAGTACTTC; j_call: TRBJ2-7; clone_size: .; v_call: TRBV6-6; d_call: .
cdr3_aa: CASSSTGHGELFF; cdr3_nt: TGTGCCAGCAGCTCCACAGGGCACGGGGAGCTGTTTTTT; j_call: TRBJ2-2; clone_size: .; v_call: TRBV7-3; d_call: .
cdr3_aa: CASSLEKGLNTGELFF; cdr3_nt: TGTGCCAGCAGCTTAGAAAAGGGACTGAACACCGGGGAGCTGTTTTTT; j_call: TRBJ2-2; clone_size: once; v_call: TRBV11-1; d_call: .